This T cell receptor beta chain was recovered during a study of cytomegalovirus exposure and HLA in healthy donors. Findings and caveats of the study: In terms of immune exposure information, only CMV serostatus was available. Several of the most significant clusters were apparently associated with common viral pathogens in a later analysis. Most subjects' HLA-A and HLA-B alleles were reportedly predicted from TCR beta sequences.

The study ran its PCR with 60 Vbeta and 13 Jbeta primers. Libraries were prepared by immunoSEQ multiplex PCR; TCRdb keeps only in-frame clonotypes and omits some of them. This sample has about 300,000 clones, with roughly 85% found just once. The CDR3 extends over 13 amino acids. V was shortened by 1 base and J by 3 bases, with 8 bases between the two germline ends. Germline assignment: CDR1 SGHKS and CDR2 YYEKEE (reference sequence). This clone was detected only a few times. Its specificity is not known. This chain connects TRBV5-5 to TRBJ2-7, with D maybe TRBD2 (6 bases). The sample comprised PBMCs. The TCR originated in a man in his forties in good health and CMV-seropositive. CDR3 loop: CASSLTSSYEQYF. For the CDR3, the DNA is TGTGCCAGCAGCTTGACTAGCAGCTACGAGCAGTACTTC.